The following is a T cell receptor beta chain sequence with its context. The method was immunoSEQ multiplex PCR; TCRdb's version includes in-frame clones alone and lacks a portion of them. The data show 150,000 to 200,000 clones, over 75% seen once. This entry is derived from a study of blood T cell repertoires in COVID-19. Clinical histories supplied by participants themselves formed the basis of cohort assignment. Donors in Cohort 3 counted as recovered after two negative PCRs, clearance, or symptom resolution. The TCR was taken from a woman in her late teens or twenties who had recovered from COVID-19. Sequenced sample: PBMCs or T cells enriched from blood (not recorded which).

The CDR3 bases are TGTGCCAGTAGTATATTCTCTAGCGGGAGTACCTACAATGAGCAGTTCTTC. Translating gives CASSIFSSGSTYNEQFF. The gene calls are TRBV19 and TRBJ2-1; 10 bases map to TRBD2. V shed 2 bases, J shed 2 bases, and the junction held 6 bases outside the gene matches. The CDR3 spans 17 residues. Per germline, CDR1 LNHDA and CDR2 SQIVND (reference sequence).